Here is one T cell receptor (beta chain) with its context. This clone was detected once. This clone's antigen is unknown. Because this receptor comes from a mouse, its gene names and germline sequences follow the mouse reference. Read data end 1 residue before the CDR3 end; the end is taken from the germline J gene. Receptor amplification or capture employed the immunoSEQ multiplex PCR assay. Adaptive Biotechnologies performed the TCRbeta CDR3 sequencing at survey depth and reported CDR3 sequences, V/J genes, productive frequency and template counts. TCR beta CDR3 regions were amplified from genomic DNA rather than RNA. The authors processed their data as follows. Jensen-Shannon divergence was used to quantify pairwise repertoire overlap between tissues, with a value of 1 indicating complete divergence and a value of 0 indicating identical repertoires. Tissues were grouped by single-linkage agglomerative hierarchical clustering of pairwise JSD values, and the clustering results were shown as dendrograms. GLIPH2 was run on all patient samples with simulation_depth 1000, kmer_min_depth 3, cdr3_length_cutoff 8, keeping groups with more than two unique CDR3s. In a standardized tissue-overlap score, Jaccard GLIPH-group overlap across patients was extrapolated to a standard repertoire size of 1000 clones. Linear mixed-effect models, with tissue included as a fixed effect and individual included as a random effect, were used to assess associations of diversity with clinical or experimental variables. TCRdb re-hosts the immuneACCESS table, in-frame sequences only. Its copies lack some clones; in the studies checked, an unresolved V gene accounts for under half of them, and the cause for the rest is not known. V, J and clone size are those of that table, while D and trimming were read from the DNA. This sample holds about 8,300 clones; less than 45% were observed only once. Under 4% of the sample belongs to the ten largest clones.

The data originate from a study of tissue T cells after allogeneic stem cell transplantation (dated 2022 in TCRdb). About the investigation overall: TCR beta repertoires were profiled across many tissues obtained from research autopsies of patients with and without GVHD, as well as in mouse models of GVHD. On the human side, the study was prospective and observational, with no blinding or randomization.

This sample's time point label indicates: mouse harvest day 14 after allogeneic transplant. Each mouse graft consisted of 10^7 T-cell-depleted bone marrow cells plus 10^6 splenic CD5+ T cells and was given by tail vein injection. To model GVHD in mice, a major MHC-mismatch B6 (H2b) into BALB/c (H2d) model was used, and tissues were profiled at day 7 or 14. On day 7 or 14 post-transplant, mouse tissues and retro-orbital blood were harvested with separate sterile tools for each animal, and livers were flushed before harvest. Before genomic DNA was isolated with the DNeasy Blood & Tissue Kit, mouse tissues were minced with razor blades in buffered saline. Points the paper makes about the study in general: Blood and spleen T cells captured only a limited portion of the TCR repertoire detected in tissues, in both patients and mice. Which tissue TCRs were alloreactive or antigen-specific was not determined in the study, and some clones might have been persisting host cells. The patient cohort was small and clinically heterogeneous, and sampling depth was acknowledged as a limitation. Within patients, how anatomically similar tissues were was a major factor shaping TCR repertoire composition, regardless of disease or transplant status. Only a few T cell clones appeared in more than one patient, yet motif-based clustering showed tissue-specific repertoire signatures that were shared between patients.

V lost 2 bases and J lost 6 bases, and the count of bases not matched to a germline gene is 1. Spanning cysteine to phenylalanine, the CDR3 consists of 13 amino acids. Shown are 36 bases from within the CDR3, in frame from base 1. The germline V gene encodes CDR1 KGHPV and CDR2 FQNQEV (reference sequence). The chain joins TRBV26 to TRBJ2-7, with TRBD1 matching 10 junction bases. The sequence was collected from a female BALB/c mouse given C57BL/6 T cells with graft-versus-host disease after an allogeneic hematopoietic cell transplant. Source material: skin. The CDR3 DNA, read in part, is TGTGCCAGCAGTCTGGGGACAGGGGTTGAACAGTAC. Its protein product is CASSLGTGVEQY. The full CDR3 reads CASSLGTGVEQYF.